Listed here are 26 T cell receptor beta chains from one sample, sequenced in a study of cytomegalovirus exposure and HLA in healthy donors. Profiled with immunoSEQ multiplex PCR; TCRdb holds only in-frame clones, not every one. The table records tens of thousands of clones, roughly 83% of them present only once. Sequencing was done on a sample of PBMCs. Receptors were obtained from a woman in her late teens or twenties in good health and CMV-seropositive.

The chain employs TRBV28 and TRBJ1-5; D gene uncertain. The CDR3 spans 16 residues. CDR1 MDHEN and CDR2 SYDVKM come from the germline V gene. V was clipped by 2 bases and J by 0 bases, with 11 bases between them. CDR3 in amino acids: CASSLAASYSNQPQHF. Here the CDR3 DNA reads TGTGCCAGCAGTTTAGCGGCGTCATATAGCAATCAGCCCCAGCATTTT.

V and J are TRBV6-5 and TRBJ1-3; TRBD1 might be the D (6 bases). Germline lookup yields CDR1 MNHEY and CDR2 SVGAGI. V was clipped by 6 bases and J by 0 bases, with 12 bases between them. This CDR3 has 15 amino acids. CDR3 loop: CASRQGSFSGNTIYF. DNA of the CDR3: TGTGCCAGCAGACAGGGTTCCTTCTCTGGAAACACCATATATTTT.

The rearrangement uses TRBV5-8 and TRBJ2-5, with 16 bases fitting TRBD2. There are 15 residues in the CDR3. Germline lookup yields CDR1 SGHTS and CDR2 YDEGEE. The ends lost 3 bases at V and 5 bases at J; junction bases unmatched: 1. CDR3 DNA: TGTGCCAGCAGCTGGGGACTAGCGGGGGGGGAGACCCAGTACTTC. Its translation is CASSWGLAGGETQYF.

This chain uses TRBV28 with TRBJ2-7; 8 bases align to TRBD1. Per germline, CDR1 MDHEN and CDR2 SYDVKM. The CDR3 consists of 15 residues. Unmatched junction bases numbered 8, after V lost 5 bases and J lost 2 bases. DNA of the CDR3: TGTGCCAGCAGTGCGACAGGGGAGAGGGCCTACGAGCAGTACTTC. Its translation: CASSATGERAYEQYF.

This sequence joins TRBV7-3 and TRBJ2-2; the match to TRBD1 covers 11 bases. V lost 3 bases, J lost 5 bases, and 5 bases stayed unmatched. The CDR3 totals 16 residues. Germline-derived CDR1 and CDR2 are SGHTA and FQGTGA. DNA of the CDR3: TGTGCCAGCAGCTTCCGGACAGGGGGCTCGACCGGGGAGCTGTTTTTT. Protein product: CASSFRTGGSTGELFF.

CDR3: CASRTSGDRVETQYF. CDR3 nucleotides: TGTGCCAGCAGAACTAGCGGGGATCGCGTCGAGACCCAGTACTTC. The chain couples TRBV7-2 to TRBJ2-5, with TRBD2 matching 10 bases. The germline V gene encodes CDR1 SGHTA and CDR2 FQGNSA. Unmatched junction bases numbered 9, after V lost 6 bases and J lost 5 bases. This CDR3 comprises 15 residues.

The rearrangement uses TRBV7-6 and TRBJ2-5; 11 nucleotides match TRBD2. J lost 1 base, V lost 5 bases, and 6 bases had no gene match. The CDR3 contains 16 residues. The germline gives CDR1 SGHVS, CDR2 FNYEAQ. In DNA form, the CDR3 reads TGTGCCAGCAGCCTCGGGGGACTAGCGGTCCAAGAGACCCAGTACTTC. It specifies CASSLGGLAVQETQYF.

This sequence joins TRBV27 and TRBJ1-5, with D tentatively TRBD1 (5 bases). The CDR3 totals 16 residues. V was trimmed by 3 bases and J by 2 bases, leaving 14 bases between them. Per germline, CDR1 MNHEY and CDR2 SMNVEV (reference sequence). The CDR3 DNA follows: TGTGCCAGCAGTTTGCAGGGAGGGTTGGGCAATCAGCCCCAGCATTTT. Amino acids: CASSLQGGLGNQPQHF.

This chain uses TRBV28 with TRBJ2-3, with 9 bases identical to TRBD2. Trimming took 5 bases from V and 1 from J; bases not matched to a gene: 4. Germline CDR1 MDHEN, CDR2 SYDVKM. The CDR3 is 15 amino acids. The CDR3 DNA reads TGTGCCAGCAGTCATAGCGGGGGCCGCACAGATACGCAGTATTTT. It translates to CASSHSGGRTDTQYF.

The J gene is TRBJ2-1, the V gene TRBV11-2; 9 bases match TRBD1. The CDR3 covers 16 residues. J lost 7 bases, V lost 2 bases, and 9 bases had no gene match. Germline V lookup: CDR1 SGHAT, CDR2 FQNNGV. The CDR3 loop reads CASSLIAGTGRNEQFF. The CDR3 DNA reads TGTGCCAGCAGCTTAATTGCCGGGACAGGGAGAAATGAGCAGTTCTTC. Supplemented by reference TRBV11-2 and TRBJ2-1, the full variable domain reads EAGVAQSPRYKIIEKRQSVAFWCNPISGHATLYWYQQILGQGPKLLIQFQNNGVVDDSQLPKDRFSAERLKGVDSTLKIQPAKLEDSAVYLCASSLIAGTGRNEQFFGPGTRLTVL.

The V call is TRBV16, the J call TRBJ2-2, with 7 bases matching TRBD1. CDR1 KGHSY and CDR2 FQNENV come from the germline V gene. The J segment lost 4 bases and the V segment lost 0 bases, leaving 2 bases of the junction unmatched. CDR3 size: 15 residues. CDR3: CASSQSSGGTGELFF. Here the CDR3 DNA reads TGTGCCAGCAGCCAATCATCAGGGGGCACCGGGGAGCTGTTTTTT.

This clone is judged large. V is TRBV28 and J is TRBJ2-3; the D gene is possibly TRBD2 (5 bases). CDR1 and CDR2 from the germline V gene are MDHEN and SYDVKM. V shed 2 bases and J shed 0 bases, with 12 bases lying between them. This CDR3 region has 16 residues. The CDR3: CASSLIGRTSTDTQYF. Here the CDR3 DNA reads TGTGCCAGCAGTTTAATCGGCAGGACTAGCACAGATACGCAGTATTTT. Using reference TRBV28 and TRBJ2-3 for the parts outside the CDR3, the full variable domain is DVKVTQSSRYLVKRTGEKVFLECVQDMDHENMFWYRQDPGLGLRLIYFSYDVKMKEKGDIPEGYSVSREKKERFSLILESASTNQTSMYLCASSLIGRTSTDTQYFGPGTRLTVL.

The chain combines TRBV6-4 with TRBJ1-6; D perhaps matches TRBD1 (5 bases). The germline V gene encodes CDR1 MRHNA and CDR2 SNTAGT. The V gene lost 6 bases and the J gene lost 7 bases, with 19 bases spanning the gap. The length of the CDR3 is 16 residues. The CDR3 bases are TGTGCCAGCAGGCGGGGGACCGACGGGGCGAATTCACCCCTCCACTTT. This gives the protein CASRRGTDGANSPLHF.

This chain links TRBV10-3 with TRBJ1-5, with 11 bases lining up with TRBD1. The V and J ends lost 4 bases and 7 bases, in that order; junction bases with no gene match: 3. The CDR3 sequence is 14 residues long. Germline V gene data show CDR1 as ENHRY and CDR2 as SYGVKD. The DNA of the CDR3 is TGTGCCATCAGTGGGGGACAGGGGGGCCAGCCCCAGCATTTT. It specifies CAISGGQGGQPQHF.

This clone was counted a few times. CDR3 nucleotides: TGTGCCAGCTCCCTCGGGGGTACTAATGAAAAACTGTTTTTT. Encoded protein: CASSLGGTNEKLFF. The chain joins TRBV7-9 to TRBJ1-4; TRBD1 is a possible D gene (5 bases). This CDR3 contains 14 residues. CDR1 is SEHNR and CDR2 is FQNEAQ in the germline V gene (reference sequence). The V end was cut by 8 bases, the J end by 2 bases, with 12 bases between.

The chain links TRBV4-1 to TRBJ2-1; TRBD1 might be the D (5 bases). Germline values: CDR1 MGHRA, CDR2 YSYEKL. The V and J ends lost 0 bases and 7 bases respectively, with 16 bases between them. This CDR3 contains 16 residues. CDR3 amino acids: CASSQEYRQIKNEQFF. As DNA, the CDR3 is TGCGCCAGCAGCCAAGAATATAGACAGATCAAGAATGAGCAGTTCTTC.

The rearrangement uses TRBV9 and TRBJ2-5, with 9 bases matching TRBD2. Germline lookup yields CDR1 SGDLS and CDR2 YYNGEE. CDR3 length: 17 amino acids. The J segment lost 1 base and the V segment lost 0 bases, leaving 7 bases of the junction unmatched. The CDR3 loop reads CASSVGSGGRFQETQYF. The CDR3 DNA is TGTGCCAGCAGCGTAGGGAGCGGGGGGAGGTTCCAAGAGACCCAGTACTTC. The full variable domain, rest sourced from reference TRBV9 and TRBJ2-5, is DSGVTQTPKHLITATGQRVTLRCSPRSGDLSVYWYQQSLDQGLQFLIQYYNGEERAKGNILERFSAQQFPDLHSELNLSSLELGDSALYFCASSVGSGGRFQETQYFGPGTRLLVL.

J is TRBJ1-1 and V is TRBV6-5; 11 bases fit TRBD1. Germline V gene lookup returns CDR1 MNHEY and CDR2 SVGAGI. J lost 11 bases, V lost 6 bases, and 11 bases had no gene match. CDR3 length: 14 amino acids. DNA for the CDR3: TGTGCCAGCAGCCGGGACAGGGGGGTCTTTAGGGCTTTCTTT. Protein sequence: CASSRDRGVFRAFF.

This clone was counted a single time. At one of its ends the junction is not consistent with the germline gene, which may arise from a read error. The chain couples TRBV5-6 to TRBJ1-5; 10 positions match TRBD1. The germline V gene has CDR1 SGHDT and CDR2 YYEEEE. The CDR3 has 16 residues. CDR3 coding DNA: TGTGCCAACAGCTTGGAGACAGGGGGCGCAGGTCAGCCCCAGCATTTT. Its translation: CANSLETGGAGQPQHF.

CDR3: CASSTQGSAVHEQYF. The CDR3 DNA reads TGTGCCAGCAGTACACAGGGTTCGGCAGTCCACGAGCAGTACTTC. V and J are TRBV6-5 and TRBJ2-7, with D tentatively TRBD1 (6 bases). The germline CDR1 and CDR2 sequences are MNHEY and SVGAGI. V shed 5 bases and J shed 5 bases, with 19 bases lying between them. The CDR3 has 15 residues.

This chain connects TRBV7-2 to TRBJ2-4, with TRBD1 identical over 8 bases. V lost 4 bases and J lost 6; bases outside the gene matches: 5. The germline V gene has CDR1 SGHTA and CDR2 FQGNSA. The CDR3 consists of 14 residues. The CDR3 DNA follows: TGTGCCAGCAGCTCCGCAGGGGGCATAAACATTCAGTACTTC. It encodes CASSSAGGINIQYF.

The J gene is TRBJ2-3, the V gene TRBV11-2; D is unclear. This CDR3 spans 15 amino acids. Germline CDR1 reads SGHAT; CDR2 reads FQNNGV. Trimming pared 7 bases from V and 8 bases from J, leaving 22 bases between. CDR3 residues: CASTLDQAVPGTQYF. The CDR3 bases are TGTGCCAGCACCCTAGATCAGGCCGTCCCCGGTACGCAGTATTTT.

The CDR3 is CASSPGGVTGPTF. The CDR3, as DNA: TGTGCCAGCAGCCCGGGCGGGGTGACAGGGCCCACCTTC. The chain employs TRBV11-2 and TRBJ1-2; 7 nucleotides align to TRBD1. J lost 13 bases, V lost 5 bases, and 13 bases had no gene match. The CDR3 is 13 amino acids. Germline V gene lookup returns CDR1 SGHAT and CDR2 FQNNGV.

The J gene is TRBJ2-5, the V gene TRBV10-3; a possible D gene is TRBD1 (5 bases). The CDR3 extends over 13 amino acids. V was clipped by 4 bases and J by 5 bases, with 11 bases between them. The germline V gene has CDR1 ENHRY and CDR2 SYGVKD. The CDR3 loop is CAISVPPGETQYF. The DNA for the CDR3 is TGTGCCATCAGTGTCCCCCCAGGGGAGACCCAGTACTTC.

CDR3 nucleotides: TGTGCCAGCAGTGAAGCCGGCGGGACAGGAGGCTACACCTTC. Translated: CASSEAGGTGGYTF. The rearrangement uses TRBV2 and TRBJ1-2; 8 nucleotides align to TRBD1. Germline CDR1 is SNHLY and CDR2 is FYNNEI. The CDR3 totals 14 residues. V gave up 0 bases and J gave up 8 bases; unmatched junction bases: 5.

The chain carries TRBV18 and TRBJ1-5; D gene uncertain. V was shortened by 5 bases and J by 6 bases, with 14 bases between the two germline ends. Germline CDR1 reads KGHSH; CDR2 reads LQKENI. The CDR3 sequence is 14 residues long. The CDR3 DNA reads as TGTGCCAGCTCATCCGATCAGGTATCTCAGCCCCAGCATTTT. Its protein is CASSSDQVSQPQHF.